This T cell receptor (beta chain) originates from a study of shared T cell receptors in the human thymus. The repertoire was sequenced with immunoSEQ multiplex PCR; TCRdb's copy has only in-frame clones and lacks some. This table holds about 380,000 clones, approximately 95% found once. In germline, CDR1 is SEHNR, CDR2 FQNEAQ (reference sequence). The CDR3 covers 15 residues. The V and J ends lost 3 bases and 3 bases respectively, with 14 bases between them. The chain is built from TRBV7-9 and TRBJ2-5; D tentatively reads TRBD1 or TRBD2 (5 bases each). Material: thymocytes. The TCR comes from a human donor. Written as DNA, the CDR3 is TGTGCCAGCAGCTTGGTCTTGGGACGAAAAGAGACCCAGTACTTC. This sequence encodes CASSLVLGRKETQYF.